This passage covers 5 T cell receptor beta chains from one sample sequenced in a study of OX40 agonist ivuxolimab in advanced cancers. The repertoire was sequenced with immunoSEQ multiplex PCR; TCRdb's copy has only in-frame clones and lacks some. The table includes around 83,000 clones, approximately 88% detected once. The source material was CD4+ or CD8+ T cells sorted from blood, sampled in a trial of the OX40 agonist ivuxolimab. The receptor source for this set is an adult with an advanced solid tumor such as melanoma, head and neck, liver or kidney cancer.

This chain links TRBV28 with TRBJ1-1, with D hard to call. The length of the CDR3 is 12 residues. Trimming pared 3 bases from V and 6 bases from J, leaving 8 bases between. Germline V gives CDR1 MDHEN, CDR2 SYDVKM. The DNA for the CDR3 is TGTGCCAGCAGTTTTTCCGGGTCTGAAGCTTTCTTT. Translated: CASSFSGSEAFF.

This rearrangement joins TRBV6-1 to TRBJ2-5; 8 bases line up with TRBD1. This CDR3 comprises 13 residues. Germline assignment: CDR1 MNHNS and CDR2 SASEGT. V shed 4 bases and J 2 bases; nucleotides not matched to a gene: 0. The CDR3 region is CASSGQGQETQYF. The CDR3 DNA follows: TGTGCCAGCAGTGGACAGGGGCAAGAGACCCAGTACTTC.

V is TRBV11-2 and J is TRBJ1-1, with D unclear. The germline V gene encodes CDR1 SGHAT and CDR2 FQNNGV. V was trimmed by 3 bases and J by 0 bases, leaving 8 bases between them. CDR3 length: 14 residues. This chain's CDR3 is CASSFPGLNTEAFF. The CDR3 DNA follows: TGTGCCAGCAGCTTTCCAGGTTTGAACACTGAAGCTTTCTTT. Using reference TRBV11-2 and TRBJ1-1 for the parts outside the CDR3, the full variable domain is EAGVAQSPRYKIIEKRQSVAFWCNPISGHATLYWYQQILGQGPKLLIQFQNNGVVDDSQLPKDRFSAERLKGVDSTLKIQPAKLEDSAVYLCASSFPGLNTEAFFGQGTRLTVV.

The rearrangement uses TRBV28 and TRBJ2-5; D remains unclear. The V gene's germline CDR1 is MDHEN and CDR2 SYDVKM. With 7 bases removed from V and 5 bases from J, the gap between germline ends came to 8 bases. The CDR3 runs to 11 residues. CDR3 loop: CASIERETQYF. CDR3 nucleotides: TGTGCCAGCATCGAACGGGAGACCCAGTACTTC.

This chain connects TRBV15 to TRBJ1-4; possibly TRBD1 for D (5 bases). Trimming took off 3 bases at V and 2 bases at J, with 7 bases between the two ends. In germline, CDR1 is LNHNV, CDR2 YYDKDF (reference sequence). The CDR3 is made up of 14 amino acids. CDR3 DNA sequence: TGTGCCACCAGCAGGGGGCGGACTAATGAAAAACTGTTTTTT. This codes for CATSRGRTNEKLFF.